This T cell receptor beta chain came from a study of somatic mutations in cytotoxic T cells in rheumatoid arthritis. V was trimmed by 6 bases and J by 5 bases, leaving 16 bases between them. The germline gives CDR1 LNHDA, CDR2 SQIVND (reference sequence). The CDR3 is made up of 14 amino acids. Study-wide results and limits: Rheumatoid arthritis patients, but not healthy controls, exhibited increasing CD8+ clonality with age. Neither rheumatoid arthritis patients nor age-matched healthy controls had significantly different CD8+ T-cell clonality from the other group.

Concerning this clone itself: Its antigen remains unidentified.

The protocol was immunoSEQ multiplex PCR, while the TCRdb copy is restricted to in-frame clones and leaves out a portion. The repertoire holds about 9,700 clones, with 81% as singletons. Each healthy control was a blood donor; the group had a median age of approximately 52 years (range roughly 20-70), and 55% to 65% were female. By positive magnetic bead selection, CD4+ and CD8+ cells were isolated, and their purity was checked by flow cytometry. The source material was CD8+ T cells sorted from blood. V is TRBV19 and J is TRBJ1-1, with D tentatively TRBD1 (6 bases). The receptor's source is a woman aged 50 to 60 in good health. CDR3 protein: CASSLGAGVTEAFF. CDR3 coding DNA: TGTGCCAGTAGCCTGGGGGCAGGGGTTACTGAAGCTTTCTTT.